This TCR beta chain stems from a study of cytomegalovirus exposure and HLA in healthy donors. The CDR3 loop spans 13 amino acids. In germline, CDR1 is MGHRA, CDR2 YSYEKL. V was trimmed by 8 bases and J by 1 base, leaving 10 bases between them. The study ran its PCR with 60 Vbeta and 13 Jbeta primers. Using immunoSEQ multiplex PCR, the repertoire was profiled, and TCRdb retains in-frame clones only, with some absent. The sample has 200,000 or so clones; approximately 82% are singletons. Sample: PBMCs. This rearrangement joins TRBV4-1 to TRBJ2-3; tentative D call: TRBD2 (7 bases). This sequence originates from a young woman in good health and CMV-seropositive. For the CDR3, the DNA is TGCGCCAGCGGGGGGGCTCGCACAGATACGCAGTATTTT. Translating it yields CASGGARTDTQYF.